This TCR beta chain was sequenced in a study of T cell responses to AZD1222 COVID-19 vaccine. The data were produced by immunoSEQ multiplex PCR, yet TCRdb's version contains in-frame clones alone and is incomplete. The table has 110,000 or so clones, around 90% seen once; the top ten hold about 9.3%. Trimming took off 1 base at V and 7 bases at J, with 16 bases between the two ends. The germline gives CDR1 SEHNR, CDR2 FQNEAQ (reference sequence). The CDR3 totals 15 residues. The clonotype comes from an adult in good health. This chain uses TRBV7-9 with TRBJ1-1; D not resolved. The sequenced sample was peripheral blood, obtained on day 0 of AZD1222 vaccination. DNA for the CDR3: TGTGCCAGCAGCTTAGGGGATGGGATGGCCTATGAAGCTTTCTTT. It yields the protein CASSLGDGMAYEAFF.